The 16 T cell receptor beta chains below were found in one sample sequenced in a study of a mutant IDH1 vaccine in newly diagnosed glioma. Here immunoSEQ multiplex PCR was the method, and the copy in TCRdb shows in-frame clones only, minus some. The top ten clones hold roughly 3.3% of a sample with approximately 57,000 clones, approximately 86% of them seen once. No antigen is known for these receptors. Time point of the sample: week 5, during vaccination. The content of each vaccine dose was 300 ug of mutant IDH1 20-mer peptide, and topical imiquimod accompanied it. Sequencing used PBMCs, obtained from a glioma patient whose treatment included an IDH1 peptide vaccine. These receptors all stem from a woman younger than 35 with glioma. Some clones in this sample may be carry-over from other donors' samples.

J is TRBJ2-2 and V is TRBV5-1, with unresolved D. V was pared by 0 bases and J by 0 bases, with 9 bases between. CDR3 length equals 16 residues. Germline CDR1 and CDR2: SGHRS and YFSETQ. The CDR3 DNA sequence: TGCGCCAGCAGCTTGGAGTCGGTCGCGAACACCGGGGAGCTGTTTTTT. It specifies CASSLESVANTGELFF.

The rearrangement uses TRBV13 and TRBJ2-7; 7 bases agree with TRBD2. After removal of 7 bases from V and 2 bases from J, the junction contained 8 bases not matched to a gene. The CDR3 consists of 14 residues. Per germline, CDR1 PRHDT and CDR2 FYEKMQ (reference sequence). The CDR3 sequence is CASTPSGNPYEQYF. CDR3 coding DNA: TGTGCCAGCACCCCCAGCGGGAACCCCTACGAGCAGTACTTC.

The V call is TRBV5-4, the J call TRBJ1-2; 8 bases are a match to TRBD1. Germline V CDR1 and CDR2: SGHNT, YYREEE (reference sequence). The CDR3 totals 17 residues. V lost 4 bases to trimming and J lost 4 bases; unmatched junction nucleotides: 15. Here the CDR3 DNA reads TGTGCCAGCAGCGTATGGATTCCCAGGGGGCGCGGCTATGGCTACACCTTC. Its translation is CASSVWIPRGRGYGYTF.

The rearrangement joins TRBV29-1 to TRBJ2-7; 10 bases line up with TRBD2. The CDR3 runs to 17 residues. Unmatched junction bases numbered 16, after V lost 6 bases and J lost 2 bases. Per germline, CDR1 SQVTM and CDR2 ANQGSEA. CDR3 sequence reads: CSVTELAGAGGAYEQYF. DNA for the CDR3: TGCAGCGTCACGGAGCTAGCGGGAGCAGGAGGGGCCTACGAGCAGTACTTC.

This clone appeared a few times. J is TRBJ2-5 and V is TRBV5-1, with D unresolved. CDR1 and CDR2 from the germline V gene are SGHRS and YFSETQ. The ends were cut back, 0 bases at V and 5 bases at J, with 8 bases in the middle. This CDR3 has 13 amino acids. CDR3 protein: CASSLDIVETQYF. The CDR3 DNA sequence: TGCGCCAGCAGCTTGGATATCGTCGAGACCCAGTACTTC.

V is TRBV11-2 and J is TRBJ1-2, with a tentative D call TRBD1 (6 bases). Germline V gives CDR1 SGHAT, CDR2 FQNNGV. The V gene lost 0 bases and the J gene lost 2 bases, with 19 bases spanning the gap. This CDR3 contains 18 residues. This chain's CDR3 is CASSLEVTGTKSNYGYTF. The DNA for the CDR3 is TGTGCCAGCAGCTTAGAGGTTACCGGGACAAAATCAAACTATGGCTACACCTTC.

This chain uses TRBV2 with TRBJ1-5, with 7 bases lining up with TRBD1. This CDR3 region has 15 residues. The germline CDR1 and CDR2 sequences are SNHLY and FYNNEI. The J segment lost 1 base and the V segment lost 7 bases, leaving 7 bases of the junction unmatched. The CDR3 sequence is CASKGGGQSNQPQHF. CDR3 in DNA: TGTGCCAGCAAGGGTGGGGGACAGAGCAATCAGCCCCAGCATTTT.

J is TRBJ1-1 and V is TRBV5-4; 7 bases map to TRBD1. There are 14 residues in the CDR3. Germline loops: CDR1 SGHNT, CDR2 YYREEE (reference sequence). V trimming: 3 bases; J trimming: 1 base; junction bases outside the gene matches: 3. CDR3 nucleotides: TGTGCCAGCAGCTGGGACAGCCGGAACACTGAAGCTTTCTTT. It yields the protein CASSWDSRNTEAFF.

The chain is built from TRBV28 and TRBJ1-2; the D gene is possibly TRBD1 (5 bases). The CDR3 runs to 14 residues. The V end was cut by 3 bases, the J end by 4 bases, with 12 bases between. Germline CDR1 reads MDHEN; CDR2 reads SYDVKM. CDR3 residues: CASSLQRGGYGYTF. The CDR3 nucleotides are TGTGCCAGCAGTTTGCAGCGGGGGGGCTATGGCTACACCTTC.

In the case of this clone: Other DNA sequences in the same sample also yield this CDR3. The genes are TRBV6-5 and TRBJ1-6; TRBD1 matches 9 bases. V shed 5 bases and J 14 bases; nucleotides not matched to a gene: 10. The CDR3 consists of 14 residues. The germline CDR1 and CDR2 sequences are MNHEY and SVGAGI. The CDR3 bases are TGTGCCAGCAGTCAAGGGACAGGGTCAGCTTCCCTCCACTTT. Protein: CASSQGTGSASLHF.

The genes are TRBV4-2 and TRBJ2-7; D gene uncertain. The CDR3 loop spans 14 amino acids. Deletions cut 1 base from V and 2 bases from J, with 9 bases between. In germline, CDR1 is LGHNA, CDR2 YNFKEQ. The CDR3 DNA reads TGTGCCAGCAGCCAAGGACTCACCGCCTACGAGCAGTACTTC. Protein product: CASSQGLTAYEQYF.

The chain carries TRBV4-2 and TRBJ2-2; 8 positions match TRBD1. The CDR3 loop spans 16 amino acids. Germline V lookup: CDR1 LGHNA, CDR2 YNFKEQ. J lost 7 bases, V lost 0 bases, and 7 bases had no gene match. Here the CDR3 reads CASSQDRPGGSGELFF. CDR3 nucleotide sequence: TGTGCCAGCAGCCAAGATAGACCAGGGGGCAGCGGGGAGCTGTTTTTT.

The chain links TRBV5-4 to TRBJ1-4; D is unresolved. Germline lookup yields CDR1 SGHNT and CDR2 YYREEE (reference sequence). V lost 4 bases and J lost 5, with 18 bases in between. CDR3 length: 16 residues. The CDR3 protein is CASSPDPRAENEKLFF. Written as DNA, the CDR3 is TGTGCCAGCAGCCCGGACCCGAGAGCGGAGAATGAAAAACTGTTTTTT. The entire variable domain, with the rest obtained from reference TRBV5-4 and TRBJ1-4, is as follows: ETGVTQSPTHLIKTRGQQVTLRCSSQSGHNTVSWYQQALGQGPQFIFQYYREEENGRGNFPPRFSGLQFPNYSSELNVNALELDDSALYLCASSPDPRAENEKLFFGSGTQLSVL.

The gene calls are TRBV7-9 and TRBJ1-1; D is undetermined. CDR1 and CDR2 from the germline V gene are SEHNR and FQNEAQ (reference sequence). The V and J ends lost 3 bases and 1 base respectively, with 6 bases between them. CDR3 size: 13 residues. CDR3 nucleotides: TGTGCCAGCAGCTTCTGGCAGAACACTGAAGCTTTCTTT. This sequence encodes CASSFWQNTEAFF.

V and J are TRBV7-8 and TRBJ1-6; 9 positions match TRBD1. The CDR3 spans 15 residues. Germline trimming cut 5 bases from V and 7 bases from J; bases unmatched to any gene: 6. Germline loops: CDR1 SGHVS, CDR2 FQNEAQ. CDR3 amino acids: CASSPTGTGNSPLHF. The CDR3 DNA reads as TGTGCCAGCAGCCCCACCGGGACAGGGAATTCACCCCTCCACTTT.

The genes are TRBV10-1 and TRBJ2-3, with unresolved D. Trimming pared 4 bases from V and 1 base from J, leaving 6 bases between. The CDR3 covers 13 residues. Looked up from germline, CDR1 is WNHNN and CDR2 is SYGVQD (reference sequence). The CDR3, as DNA: TGCGCCAGCAGTGGGCAGGGCACAGATACGCAGTATTTT. Protein sequence: CASSGQGTDTQYF.